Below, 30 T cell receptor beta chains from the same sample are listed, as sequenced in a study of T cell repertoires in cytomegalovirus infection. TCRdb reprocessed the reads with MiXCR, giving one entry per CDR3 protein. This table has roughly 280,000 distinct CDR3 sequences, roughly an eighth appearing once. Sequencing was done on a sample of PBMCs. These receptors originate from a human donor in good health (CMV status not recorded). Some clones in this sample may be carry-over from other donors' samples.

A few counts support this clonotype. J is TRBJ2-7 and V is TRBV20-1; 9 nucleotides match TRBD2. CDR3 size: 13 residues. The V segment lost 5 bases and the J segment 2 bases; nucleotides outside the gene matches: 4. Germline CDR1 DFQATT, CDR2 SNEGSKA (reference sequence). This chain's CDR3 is CSAFASGAYEQYF. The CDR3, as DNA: TGCAGTGCTTTCGCTAGCGGGGCCTACGAGCAGTACTTC.

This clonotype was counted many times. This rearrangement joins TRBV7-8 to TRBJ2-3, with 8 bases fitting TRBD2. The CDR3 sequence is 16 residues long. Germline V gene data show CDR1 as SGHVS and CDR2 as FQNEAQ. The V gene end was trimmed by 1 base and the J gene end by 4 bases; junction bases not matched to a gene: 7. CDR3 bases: TGTGCCAGCAGCTTAGGTACTAGCGGCAGCTCAGATACGCAGTATTTT. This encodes CASSLGTSGSSDTQYF.

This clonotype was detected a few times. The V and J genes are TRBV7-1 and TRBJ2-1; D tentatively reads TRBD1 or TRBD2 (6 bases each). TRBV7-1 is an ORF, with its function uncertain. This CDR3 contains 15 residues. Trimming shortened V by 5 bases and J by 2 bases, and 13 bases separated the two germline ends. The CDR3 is CASSRAGQPYNEQFF. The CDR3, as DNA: TGTGCCAGCAGCCGCGCGGGACAACCCTACAATGAGCAGTTCTTC.

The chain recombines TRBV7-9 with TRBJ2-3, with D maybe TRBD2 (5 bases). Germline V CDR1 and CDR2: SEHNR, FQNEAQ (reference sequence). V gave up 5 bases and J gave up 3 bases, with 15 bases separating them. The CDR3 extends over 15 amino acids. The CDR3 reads CASSRIAISTDTQYF. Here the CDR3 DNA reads TGTGCCAGCAGCCGTATAGCGATTTCGACAGATACGCAGTATTTT.

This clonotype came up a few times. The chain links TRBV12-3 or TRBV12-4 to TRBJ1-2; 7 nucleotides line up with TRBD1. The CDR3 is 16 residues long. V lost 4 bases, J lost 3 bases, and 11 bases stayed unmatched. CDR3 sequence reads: CASSSSPSQGDYGYTF. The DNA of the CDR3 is TGTGCCAGCAGTTCGAGCCCTTCTCAGGGGGACTATGGCTACACCTTC.

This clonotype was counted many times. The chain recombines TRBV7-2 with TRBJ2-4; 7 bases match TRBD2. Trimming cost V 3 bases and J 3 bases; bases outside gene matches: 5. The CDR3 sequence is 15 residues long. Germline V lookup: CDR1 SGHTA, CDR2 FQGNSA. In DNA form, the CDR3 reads TGTGCCAGCAGCTTCAGCGGGACCCACAAAAACATTCAGTACTTC. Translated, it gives CASSFSGTHKNIQYF.

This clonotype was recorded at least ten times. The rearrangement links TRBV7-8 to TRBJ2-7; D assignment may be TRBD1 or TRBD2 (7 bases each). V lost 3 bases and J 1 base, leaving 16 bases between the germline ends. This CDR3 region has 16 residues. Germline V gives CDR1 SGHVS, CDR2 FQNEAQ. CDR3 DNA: TGTGCCAGCAGCTTGCGCGGGGGACAGCCGTCCTACGAGCAGTACTTC. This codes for CASSLRGGQPSYEQYF.

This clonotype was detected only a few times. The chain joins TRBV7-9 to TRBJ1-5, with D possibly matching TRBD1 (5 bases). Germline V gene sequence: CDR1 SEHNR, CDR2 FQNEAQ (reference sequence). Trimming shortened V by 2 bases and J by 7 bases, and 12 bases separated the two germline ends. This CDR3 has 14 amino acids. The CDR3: CASSLSQGGQPQHF. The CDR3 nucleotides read TGTGCCAGCAGCTTAAGCCAGGGTGGCCAGCCCCAGCATTTT.

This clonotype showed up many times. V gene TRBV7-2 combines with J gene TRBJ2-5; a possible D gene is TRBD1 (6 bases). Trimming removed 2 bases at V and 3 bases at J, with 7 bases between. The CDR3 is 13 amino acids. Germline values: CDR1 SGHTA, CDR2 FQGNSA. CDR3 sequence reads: CASSLPGEETQYF. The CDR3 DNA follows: TGTGCCAGCAGCTTACCAGGGGAAGAGACCCAGTACTTC.

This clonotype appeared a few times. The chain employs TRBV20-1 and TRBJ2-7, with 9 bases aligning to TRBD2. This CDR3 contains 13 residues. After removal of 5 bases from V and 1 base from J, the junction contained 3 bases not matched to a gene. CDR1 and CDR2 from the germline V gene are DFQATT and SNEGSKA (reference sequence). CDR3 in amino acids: CSAPSGKSYEQYF. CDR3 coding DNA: TGCAGTGCTCCTAGCGGGAAATCCTACGAGCAGTACTTC.

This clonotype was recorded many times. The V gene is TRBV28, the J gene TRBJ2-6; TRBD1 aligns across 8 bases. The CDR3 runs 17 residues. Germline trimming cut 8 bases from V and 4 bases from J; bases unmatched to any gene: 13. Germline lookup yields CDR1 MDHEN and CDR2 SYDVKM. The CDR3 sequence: CASASGTGISGANVLTF. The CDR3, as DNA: TGTGCCAGCGCTTCCGGGACAGGAATCTCCGGGGCCAACGTCCTGACTTTC.

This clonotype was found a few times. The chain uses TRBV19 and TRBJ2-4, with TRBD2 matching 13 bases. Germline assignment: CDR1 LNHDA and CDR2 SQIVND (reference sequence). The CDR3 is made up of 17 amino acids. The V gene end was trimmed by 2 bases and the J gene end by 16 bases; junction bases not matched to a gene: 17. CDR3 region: CASSIFEGTSGAPPKYF. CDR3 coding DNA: TGTGCCAGTAGTATATTTGAGGGGACTAGCGGGGCCCCCCCTAAATACTTC.

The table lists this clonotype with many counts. The CDR3 bases are TGTGCCACCACGCTCCAACTAGCGGGGGGCTGGGATGAGCAGTTCTTC. As protein: CATTLQLAGGWDEQFF. This chain joins TRBV10-3 and TRBJ2-1; TRBD2 aligns across 12 bases. The junction had 15 bases not matched to a gene; V was cut back by 10 bases and J by 8 bases. Per germline, CDR1 ENHRY and CDR2 SYGVKD. The CDR3 has 16 amino acids.

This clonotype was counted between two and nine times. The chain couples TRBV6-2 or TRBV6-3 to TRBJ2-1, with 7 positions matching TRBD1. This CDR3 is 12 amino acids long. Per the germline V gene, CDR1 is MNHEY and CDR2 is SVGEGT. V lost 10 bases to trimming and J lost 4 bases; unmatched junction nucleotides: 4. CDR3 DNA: TGTGCCACAGGGACAGTATACAATGAGCAGTTCTTC. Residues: CATGTVYNEQFF.

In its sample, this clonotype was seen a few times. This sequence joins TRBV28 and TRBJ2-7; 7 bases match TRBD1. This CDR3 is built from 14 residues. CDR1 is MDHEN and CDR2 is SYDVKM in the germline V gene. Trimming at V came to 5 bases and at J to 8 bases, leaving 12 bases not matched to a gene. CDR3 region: CASSKIRQGLKQYF. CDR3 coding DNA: TGTGCCAGCAGTAAGATCCGACAGGGATTGAAGCAGTACTTC.

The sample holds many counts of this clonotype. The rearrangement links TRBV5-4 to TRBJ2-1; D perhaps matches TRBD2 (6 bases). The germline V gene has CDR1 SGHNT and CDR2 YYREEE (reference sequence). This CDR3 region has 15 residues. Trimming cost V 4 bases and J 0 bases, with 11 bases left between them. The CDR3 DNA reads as TGTGCCAGCAGCCTTAGCGGAACCTCCTACAATGAGCAGTTCTTC. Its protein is CASSLSGTSYNEQFF. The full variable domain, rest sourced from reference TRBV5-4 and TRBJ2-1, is ETGVTQSPTHLIKTRGQQVTLRCSSQSGHNTVSWYQQALGQGPQFIFQYYREEENGRGNFPPRFSGLQFPNYSSELNVNALELDDSALYLCASSLSGTSYNEQFFGPGTRLTVL.

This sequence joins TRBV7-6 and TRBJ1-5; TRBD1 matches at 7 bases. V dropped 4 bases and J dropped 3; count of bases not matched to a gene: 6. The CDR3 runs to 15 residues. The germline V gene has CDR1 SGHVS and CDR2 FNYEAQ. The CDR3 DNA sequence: TGTGCCAGCAGCTCCAGGGGGGGGGACAATCAGCCCCAGCATTTT. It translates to CASSSRGGDNQPQHF.

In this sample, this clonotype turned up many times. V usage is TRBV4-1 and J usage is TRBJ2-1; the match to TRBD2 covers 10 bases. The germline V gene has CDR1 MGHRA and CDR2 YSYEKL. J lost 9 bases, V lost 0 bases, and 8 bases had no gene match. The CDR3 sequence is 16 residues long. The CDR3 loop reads CASSQDAAGGAGEQFF. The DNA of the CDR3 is TGCGCCAGCAGCCAAGACGCAGCGGGGGGGGCAGGTGAGCAGTTCTTC.

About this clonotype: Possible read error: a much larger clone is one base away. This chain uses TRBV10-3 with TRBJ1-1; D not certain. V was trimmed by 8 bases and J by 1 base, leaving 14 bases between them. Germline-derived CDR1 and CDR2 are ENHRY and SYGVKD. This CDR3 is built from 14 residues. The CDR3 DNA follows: TGTGCCATCTGTGTTATGGGCCAGAACACTGAAGCTTTCTTT. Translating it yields CAICVMGQNTEAFF.

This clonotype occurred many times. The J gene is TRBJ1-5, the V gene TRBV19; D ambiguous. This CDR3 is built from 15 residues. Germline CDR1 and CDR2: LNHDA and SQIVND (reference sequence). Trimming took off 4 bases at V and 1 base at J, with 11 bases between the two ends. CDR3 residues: CASSRVLGSNQPQHF. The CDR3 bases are TGTGCCAGTAGTAGGGTACTCGGCAGCAATCAGCCCCAGCATTTT.

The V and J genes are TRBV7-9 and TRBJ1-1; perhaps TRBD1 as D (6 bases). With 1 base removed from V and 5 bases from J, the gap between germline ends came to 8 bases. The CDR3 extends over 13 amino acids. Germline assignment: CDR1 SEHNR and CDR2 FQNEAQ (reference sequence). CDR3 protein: CASSLEGETEAFF. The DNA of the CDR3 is TGTGCCAGCAGCTTAGAGGGGGAAACTGAAGCTTTCTTT.

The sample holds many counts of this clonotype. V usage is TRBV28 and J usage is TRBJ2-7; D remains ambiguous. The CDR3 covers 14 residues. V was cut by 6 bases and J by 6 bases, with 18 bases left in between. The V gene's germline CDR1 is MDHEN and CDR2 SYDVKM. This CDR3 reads CASSPQSRVGEQYF. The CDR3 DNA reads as TGTGCCAGCAGCCCCCAGAGTCGCGTTGGCGAGCAGTACTTC.

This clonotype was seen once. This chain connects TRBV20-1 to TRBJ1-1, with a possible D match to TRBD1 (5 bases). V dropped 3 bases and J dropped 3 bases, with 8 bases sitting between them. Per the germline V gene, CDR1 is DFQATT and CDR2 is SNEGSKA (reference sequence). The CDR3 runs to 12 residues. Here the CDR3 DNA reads TGCAGTGCTAGCAGGGCTGACACTGAAGCTTTCTTT. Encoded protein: CSASRADTEAFF.

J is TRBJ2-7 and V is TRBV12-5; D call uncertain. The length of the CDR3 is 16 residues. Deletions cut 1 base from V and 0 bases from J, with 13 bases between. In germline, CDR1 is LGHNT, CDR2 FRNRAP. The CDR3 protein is CASGLGQTTFSYEQYF. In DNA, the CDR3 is TGTGCTAGTGGTTTGGGACAAACGACATTCTCCTACGAGCAGTACTTC.

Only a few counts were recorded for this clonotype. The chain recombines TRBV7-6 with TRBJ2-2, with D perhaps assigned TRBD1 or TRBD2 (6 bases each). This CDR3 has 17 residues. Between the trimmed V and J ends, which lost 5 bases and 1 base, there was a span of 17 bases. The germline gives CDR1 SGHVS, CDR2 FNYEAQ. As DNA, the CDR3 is TGTGCCAGCAGCAATCGACTAGGGGGGAAGAACACCGGGGAGCTGTTTTTT. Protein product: CASSNRLGGKNTGELFF.

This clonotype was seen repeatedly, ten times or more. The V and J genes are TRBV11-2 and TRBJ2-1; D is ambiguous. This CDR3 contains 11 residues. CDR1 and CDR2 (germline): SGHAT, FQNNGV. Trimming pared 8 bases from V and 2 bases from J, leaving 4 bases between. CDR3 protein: CASGPYNEQFF. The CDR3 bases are TGTGCCAGCGGACCCTACAATGAGCAGTTCTTC.

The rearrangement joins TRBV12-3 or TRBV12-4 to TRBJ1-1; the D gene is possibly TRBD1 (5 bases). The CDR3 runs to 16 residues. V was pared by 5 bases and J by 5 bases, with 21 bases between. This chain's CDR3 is CASSPVGDRVWTEAFF. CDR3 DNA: TGTGCCAGCAGTCCCGTGGGAGACAGAGTTTGGACTGAAGCTTTCTTT.

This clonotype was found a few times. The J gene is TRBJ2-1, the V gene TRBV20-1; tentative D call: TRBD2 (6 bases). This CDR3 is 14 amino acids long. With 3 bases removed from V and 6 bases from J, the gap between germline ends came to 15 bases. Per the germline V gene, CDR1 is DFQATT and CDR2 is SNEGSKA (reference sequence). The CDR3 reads CSASGRLGVNEQFF. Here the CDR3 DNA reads TGCAGTGCTAGCGGGAGACTGGGAGTCAATGAGCAGTTCTTC.

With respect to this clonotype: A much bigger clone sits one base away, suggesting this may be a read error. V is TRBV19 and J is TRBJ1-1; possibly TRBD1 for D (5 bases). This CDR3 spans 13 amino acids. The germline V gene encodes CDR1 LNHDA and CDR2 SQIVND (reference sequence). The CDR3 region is CASGILTVTEAFF. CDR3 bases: TGTGCCAGTGGTATCCTGACAGTCACTGAAGCTTTCTTT.

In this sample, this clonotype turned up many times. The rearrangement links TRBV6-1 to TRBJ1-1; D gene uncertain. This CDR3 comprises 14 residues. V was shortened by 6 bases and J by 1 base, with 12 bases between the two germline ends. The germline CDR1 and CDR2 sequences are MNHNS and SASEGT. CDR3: CASSTFDTNTEAFF. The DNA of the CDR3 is TGTGCCAGCAGCACCTTTGACACGAACACTGAAGCTTTCTTT.